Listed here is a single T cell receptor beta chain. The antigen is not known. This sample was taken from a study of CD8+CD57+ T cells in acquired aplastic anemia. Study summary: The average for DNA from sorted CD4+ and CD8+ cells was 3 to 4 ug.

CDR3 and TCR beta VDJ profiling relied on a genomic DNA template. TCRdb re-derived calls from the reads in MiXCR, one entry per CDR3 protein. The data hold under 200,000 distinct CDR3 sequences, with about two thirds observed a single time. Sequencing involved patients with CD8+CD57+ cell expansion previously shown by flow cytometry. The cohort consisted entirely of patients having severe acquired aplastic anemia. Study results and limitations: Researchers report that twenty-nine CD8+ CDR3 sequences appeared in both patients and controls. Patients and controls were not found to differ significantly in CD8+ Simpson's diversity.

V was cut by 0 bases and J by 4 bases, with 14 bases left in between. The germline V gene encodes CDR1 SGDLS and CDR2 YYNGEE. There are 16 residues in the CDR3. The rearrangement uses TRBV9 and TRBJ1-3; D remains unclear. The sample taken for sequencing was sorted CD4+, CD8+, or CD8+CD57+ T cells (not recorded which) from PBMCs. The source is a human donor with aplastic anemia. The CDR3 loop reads CASSVVAGSQGNTIYF. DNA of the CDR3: TGTGCCAGCAGCGTAGTCGCGGGGTCCCAAGGAAACACCATATATTTT.